The T cell receptor (beta chain) described here comes from a study of neurological immune-mediated disorders. Findings and caveats of the study: No expanded-clone CDR3 amino acid sequence recurred across subjects, suggesting private TCR-beta repertoires.

The V end was cut by 6 bases, the J end by 3 bases, with 12 bases between. Germline V gives CDR1 MNHNY, CDR2 SVGAGI (reference sequence). The CDR3 contains 13 residues. Points on this clonotype: Its antigen is undetermined.

The authors produced cDNA by 5'RACE using 10-nucleotide random UMIs. The yield of each sequencing run was over 160 million TCR-beta sequences from 15-18 subjects. MiXCR was run by TCRdb on the 5' RACE reads, yielding one entry per CDR3 protein. The sample has some 19,000 distinct CDR3 sequences, around 14% seen once; the top ten hold roughly 15%. The sequence derives from a female donor with HTLV-1-associated myelopathy (HAM/TSP). Sequencing input: PBMCs. The chain carries TRBV6-6 and TRBJ2-7; D gene ambiguous. CDR3 in amino acids: CASRGRTCYEQYF. CDR3 coding DNA: TGTGCCAGCAGGGGCCGTACATGCTACGAGCAGTACTTC.